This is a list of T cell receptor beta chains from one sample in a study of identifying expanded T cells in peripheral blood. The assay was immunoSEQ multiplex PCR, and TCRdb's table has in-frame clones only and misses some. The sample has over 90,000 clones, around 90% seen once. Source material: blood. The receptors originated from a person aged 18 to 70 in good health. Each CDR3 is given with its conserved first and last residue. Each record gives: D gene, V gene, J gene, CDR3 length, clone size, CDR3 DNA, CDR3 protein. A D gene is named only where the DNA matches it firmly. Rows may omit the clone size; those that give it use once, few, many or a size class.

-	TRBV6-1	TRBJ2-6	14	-	TGTGCCAGCAGTGGACAATCTGGGGCCAACGTCCTGACTTTC	CASSGQSGANVLTF
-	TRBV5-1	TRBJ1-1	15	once	TGCGCCAGCAGCAAGGAGACAGGTTCGAGTTCCGAAGCTTTCTTT	CASSKETGSSSEAFF
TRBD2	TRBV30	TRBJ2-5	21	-	TGTGCCTGGAGCCTTAAGATTGGGACTAGCGGGGGGGGAGAGTACCAAGAGACCCAGTACTTC	CAWSLKIGTSGGGEYQETQYF
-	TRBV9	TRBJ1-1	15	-	TGTGCCAGCAGCAAGAGCGGGGGGGCGCCCACTGAAGCTTTCTTT	CASSKSGGAPTEAFF
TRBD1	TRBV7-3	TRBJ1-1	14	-	TGTGCCAGCAGCCGGGACAGGGGGGACACTGAAGCTTTCTTT	CASSRDRGDTEAFF
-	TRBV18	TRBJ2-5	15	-	TGTGCCAGCTCAGCCACGACAGTGTACCAAGAGACCCAGTACTTC	CASSATTVYQETQYF
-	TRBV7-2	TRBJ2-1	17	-	TGTGCCAGCAGCTCTACTACGACAGTCAGCTCCTACAATGAGCAGTTCTTC	CASSSTTTVSSYNEQFF
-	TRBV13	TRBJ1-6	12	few	TGTGCCAGCAGCTTTAGGGATTCACCCCTCCACTTT	CASSFRDSPLHF
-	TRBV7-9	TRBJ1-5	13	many	TGTGCCAGCAGCTTGAGTCAGTTACAGCCCCAGCATTTT	CASSLSQLQPQHF
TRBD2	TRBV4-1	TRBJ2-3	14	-	TGCGCCAGCGGTAGCGGGGGGGCGGTAGATACGCAGTATTTT	CASGSGGAVDTQYF
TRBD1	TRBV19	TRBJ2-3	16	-	TGTGCCAGTAGTGCTAATACAGGGGGCCCACTAGATACGCAGTATTTT	CASSANTGGPLDTQYF
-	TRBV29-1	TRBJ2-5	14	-	TGCAGCGTACCACCTCCCGGAGCTTCGGTGACCCAGTACTTC	CSVPPPGASVTQYF
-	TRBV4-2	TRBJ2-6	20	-	TGTGCCAGCAGCCAGGGGAATGTACAGGGAGTTGGGACTGGGGCCAACGTCCTGACTTTC	CASSQGNVQGVGTGANVLTF
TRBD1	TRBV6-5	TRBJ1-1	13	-	TGTGCCAGCAGTTACCAGGGACAGGGGACTTCTTTCTTT	CASSYQGQGTSFF
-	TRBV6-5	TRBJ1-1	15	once	TGTGCCAGCAGTCCGGACACCCCGAGGGAAACTGAAGCTTTCTTT	CASSPDTPRETEAFF
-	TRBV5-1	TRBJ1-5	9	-	TGCGCCAGGGTTCAGCCCCAGCATTTT	CARVQPQHF
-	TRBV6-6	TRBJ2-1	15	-	TGTGCCAGCAGTTACTCGTTGGGATCCTACAATGAGCAGTTCTTC	CASSYSLGSYNEQFF
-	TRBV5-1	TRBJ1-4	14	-	TGCGCCAGCAGAAGGCAGACAACTAATGAAAAACTGTTTTTT	CASRRQTTNEKLFF
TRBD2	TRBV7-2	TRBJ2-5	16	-	TGTGCCAGCAGCTTAGCGGCTAGCGGGGGCCAAGAGACCCAGTACTTC	CASSLAASGGQETQYF
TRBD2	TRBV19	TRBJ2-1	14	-	TGTGCCAGTAGTAGGACTAGCGGGAGCGATGAGCAGTTCTTC	CASSRTSGSDEQFF
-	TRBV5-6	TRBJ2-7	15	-	TGTGCCAGCAGCTTGGTAACGGACAGAACCTACGAGCAGTACTTC	CASSLVTDRTYEQYF
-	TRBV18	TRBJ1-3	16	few	TGTGCCAGCTCACCACGGACGGACTACTCTGGAAACACCATATATTTT	CASSPRTDYSGNTIYF
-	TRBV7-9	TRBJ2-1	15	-	TGTGCCAGCAGCTCCCTGGACAGCTCCTACAATGAGCAGTTCTTC	CASSSLDSSYNEQFF
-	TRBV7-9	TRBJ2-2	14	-	TGTGCCAGCAGCTATAGGGGGGGATCCGGGGAGCTGTTTTTT	CASSYRGGSGELFF
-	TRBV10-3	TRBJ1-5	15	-	TGTGCCATCAGTGAGTCGCCCGGGGGGTATGAGCCCCAGCATTTT	CAISESPGGYEPQHF
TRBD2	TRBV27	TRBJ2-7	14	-	TGTGCCAGCAGGGAGGGGAGGCGGGAGGACGAGCAGTACTTC	CASREGRREDEQYF
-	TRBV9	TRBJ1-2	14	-	TGTGCCAGCAGCGTATCAGGGTGGACCTTCGGCTACACCTTC	CASSVSGWTFGYTF
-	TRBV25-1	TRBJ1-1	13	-	TGTGCCAGCACCCGAGGGAGGGAAACTGAGGCTTTCTTT	CASTRGRETEAFF
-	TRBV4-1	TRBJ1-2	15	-	TGCGCCAGCAGCCATATCCCATCGGGGGACTATGGCTACACCTTC	CASSHIPSGDYGYTF
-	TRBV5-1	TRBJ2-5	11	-	TGCGCCAGCAGCTCCCATGGGGCCCAGTACTTC	CASSSHGAQYF
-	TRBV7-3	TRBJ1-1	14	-	TGTGCCAGCAGCGCCTCGGGGGGGACTGCAGAAGCTTTCTTT	CASSASGGTAEAFF
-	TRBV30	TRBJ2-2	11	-	TGTGCCTGGAAGGACACCGGGGAGCTGTTTTTT	CAWKDTGELFF
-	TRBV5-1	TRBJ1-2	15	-	TGCGCCAGCAGCCTAAAGGGGGGCCTTAACTATGGCTACACCTTC	CASSLKGGLNYGYTF
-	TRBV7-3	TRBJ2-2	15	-	TGTGCCAGCAGCCCTATGGCGGTAACTACCGGGGAGCTGTTTTTT	CASSPMAVTTGELFF
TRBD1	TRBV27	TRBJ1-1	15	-	TGTGCCAGCAGTCAATCACGGACAGGGTTAACTGAAGCTTTCTTT	CASSQSRTGLTEAFF
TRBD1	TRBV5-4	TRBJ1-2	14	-	TGTGCCAGCAGCGGACAGGGGGCGAGGTATGGCTACACCTTC	CASSGQGARYGYTF
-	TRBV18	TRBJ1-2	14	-	TGTGCCAGCTCACCGATGGAGTCTGACTATGGCTACACCTTC	CASSPMESDYGYTF
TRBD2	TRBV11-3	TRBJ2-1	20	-	TGTGCCAGCAGCTTCCTCCGGACTAGCGGGAGGGGGAGGGGCTACAATGAGCAGTTCTTC	CASSFLRTSGRGRGYNEQFF
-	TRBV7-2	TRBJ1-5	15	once	TGTGCCAGCAGCTTGGAAGGGGGTGGGGTCGTTCCCCAGCATTTT	CASSLEGGGVVPQHF
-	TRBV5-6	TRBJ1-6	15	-	TGTGCCAGCAGCTTGTCGGGCATGGGAATTTCACCCCTCCACTTT	CASSLSGMGISPLHF
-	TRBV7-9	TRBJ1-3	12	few	TGTGCCAGCAGCGTTAGAGGAAACACCATATATTTT	CASSVRGNTIYF
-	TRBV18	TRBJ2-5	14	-	TGTGCCAGCTCACTGACGGACAACCCAGAGACCCAGTACTTC	CASSLTDNPETQYF
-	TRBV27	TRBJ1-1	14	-	TGTGCCAGCAGTTTTCGGCAGGGCTGGACTGAAGCTTTCTTT	CASSFRQGWTEAFF
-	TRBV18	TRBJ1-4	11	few	TGTGCCAGCTCACCGGGGACTAGACTGTTTTTT	CASSPGTRLFF
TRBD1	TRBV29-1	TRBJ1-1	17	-	TGCAGCGTTGACCCTACCTCGGGGACAGGGGAGGGCACTGAAGCTTTCTTT	CSVDPTSGTGEGTEAFF
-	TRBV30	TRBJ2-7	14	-	TGTGCCTGGAGTGACCAACCGGGACCCTACGAGCAGTACTTC	CAWSDQPGPYEQYF
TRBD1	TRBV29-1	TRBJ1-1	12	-	TGCAGCGTTGAACGGGACAGGGAAAAAGCTTTCTTT	CSVERDREKAFF
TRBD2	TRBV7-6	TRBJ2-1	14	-	TGTGCCAGCAGCACCCGCGGGGGGTACAATGAGCAGTTCTTC	CASSTRGGYNEQFF
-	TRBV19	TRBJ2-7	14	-	TGTGCCAGTAGTGCCCTAGACAGTTCCTACGAGCAGTACTTC	CASSALDSSYEQYF
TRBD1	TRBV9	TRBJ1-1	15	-	TGTGCCAGCAGCCCCAGGGGGTCCCCGAACACTGAAGCTTTCTTT	CASSPRGSPNTEAFF
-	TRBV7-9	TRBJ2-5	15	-	TGTGCCAGCAGCTTTGGCGGGGAACTGTTAGAGACCCAGTACTTC	CASSFGGELLETQYF